These T cell receptor beta chains were read from a single sample in a study of early T cells in non-severe SARS-CoV-2 infection. TCRdb itself ran the 5' RACE reads through MiXCR, one entry per CDR3 protein. Of approximately 71,000 distinct CDR3 sequences detected, about a tenth appear once; the ten largest clones hold 6.4%. The sequenced sample was whole blood. The receptors were gathered from an adult who was a healthcare worker with PCR-confirmed SARS-CoV-2 infection or an uninfected control (not recorded which). Each CDR3 is given with its conserved first and last residue. Each record gives: J gene, V gene, CDR3 protein.

TRBJ2-5 | TRBV7-2 | CASSLGLTYQETQYF
TRBJ2-7 | TRBV24-1 | CATSDWTGQYF
TRBJ1-2 | TRBV7-9 | CASSTRQVIYGYTF
TRBJ1-1 | TRBV7-9 | CASSPGQGILNTEAFF
TRBJ1-5 | TRBV4-1 | CASSQDPRQRQPQHF
TRBJ2-1 | TRBV28 | CASSQLYNEQFF
TRBJ2-7 | TRBV9 | CASSGKPGGPIHEQYF
TRBJ1-4 | TRBV19 | CASSPQMGDKLFF
TRBJ2-1 | TRBV12-3/TRBV12-4 | CASSLWNEQFF
TRBJ2-3 | TRBV9 | CASSEGAHYGTDTQYF
TRBJ2-2 | TRBV24-1 | CATSDPSNTGELFF
TRBJ2-1 | TRBV6-2/TRBV6-3 | CASSSLAGDVNEQFF
TRBJ2-2 | TRBV4-3 | CASSQGPGTIGNGELFF
TRBJ2-1 | TRBV5-1 | CASRGEGHYNEQFF
TRBJ2-5 | TRBV5-4 | CASSFPGLLAGDLQETQYF
TRBJ2-3 | TRBV5-6 | CASSLYEASPRGGTQYF
TRBJ2-3 | TRBV3-1 | CASSPDTDTQYF
TRBJ2-7 | TRBV27 | CASSFSWAREFEQYF
TRBJ2-3 | TRBV4-1 | CASSQRVLRREEDTQYF
TRBJ1-1 | TRBV4-1 | CASSQDWVLNTEAFF
TRBJ1-1 | TRBV10-3 | CAISDLGQANTEAFF
TRBJ2-3 | TRBV7-9 | CASSLVGIADTQYF
TRBJ2-1 | TRBV29-1 | CSVEARLAGEYNEQFF
TRBJ2-1 | TRBV5-1 | CASSRIRTSGSYSYNEQFF
TRBJ2-1 | TRBV6-6 | CASSYRRDNEQFF
TRBJ1-2 | TRBV28 | CASSLGTGRIYGYTF
TRBJ2-3 | TRBV28 | CASSLYSGRLTDTQYF
TRBJ2-7 | TRBV12-3/TRBV12-4 | CASSGGGLTSYEQYF
TRBJ2-3 | TRBV30 | CAWSVLAGARTDTQYF
TRBJ2-1 | TRBV6-1 | CASSGLAAYNEQFF
TRBJ2-2 | TRBV6-1 | CASSDVPQGYTGELFF
TRBJ2-3 | TRBV7-9 | CASSQGLNTQYF
TRBJ1-5 | TRBV2 | CASRREGDSNQPQHF
TRBJ2-3 | TRBV12-3/TRBV12-4 | CASSFSAGGPDTQYF
TRBJ2-7 | TRBV27 | CASSSPTYEQYF
TRBJ2-7 | TRBV28 | CASSSPPCEQYF
TRBJ2-2 | TRBV20-1 | CSAVYQGAGGELFF
TRBJ2-7 | TRBV5-1 | CASSSPDSYEQYF
TRBJ1-1 | TRBV11-2 | CASSLGGRPTLEAFF
TRBJ2-7 | TRBV20-1 | CSARSSRYEQYF